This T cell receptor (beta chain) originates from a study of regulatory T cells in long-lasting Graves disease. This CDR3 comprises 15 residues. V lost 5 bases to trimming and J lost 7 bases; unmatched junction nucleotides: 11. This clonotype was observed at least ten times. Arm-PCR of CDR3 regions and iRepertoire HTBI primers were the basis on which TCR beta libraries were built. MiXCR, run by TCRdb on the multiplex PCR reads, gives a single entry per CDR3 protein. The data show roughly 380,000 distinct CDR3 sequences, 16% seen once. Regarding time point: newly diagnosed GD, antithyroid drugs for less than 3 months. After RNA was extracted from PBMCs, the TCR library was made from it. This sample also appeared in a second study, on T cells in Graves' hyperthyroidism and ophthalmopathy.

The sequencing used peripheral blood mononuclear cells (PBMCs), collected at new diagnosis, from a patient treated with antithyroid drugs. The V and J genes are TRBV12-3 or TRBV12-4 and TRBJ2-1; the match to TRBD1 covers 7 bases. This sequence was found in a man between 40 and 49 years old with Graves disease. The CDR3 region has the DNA TGTGCCAGCAGTCGAGACAGGGAAGGGTCTAATGAGCAGTTCTTC. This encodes CASSRDREGSNEQFF.